This T cell receptor (beta chain) was captured in a study of blood T cells in healthy people across ages. General observations from the study: Because sorting was not performed, PBMCs prevented conclusive naive versus antigen-experienced comparison. Getting older went along with TCR beta diversity per million T cells dropping roughly linearly. Researchers deemed the diversity estimates from one million T cells underestimates.

The second PCR ran about 6 to 12 cycles with a sample-barcoded 5' primer and J-beta primers. Each CDR3 protein is one row after TCRdb ran MiXCR on the 5' RACE reads. In the table there are some 370,000 distinct CDR3 sequences, 45% to 60% of which are singletons. Concerning this clonotype: Its target is not known.

Germline CDR1 and CDR2: SQVTM and ANQGSEA. The CDR3 runs to 15 residues. V gave up 2 bases and J gave up 4 bases; unmatched junction bases: 10. The origin of this receptor is a man in his 60s in good health. V usage is TRBV29-1 and J usage is TRBJ2-5; 7 bases match TRBD1. Sequencing input: blood. CDR3 sequence reads: CSVEPQGSGLETQYF. In DNA, the CDR3 is TGCAGCGTTGAACCACAGGGGTCAGGGTTAGAGACCCAGTACTTC.